This T cell receptor (beta chain) emerged from a study of blood T cells in healthy people across ages. With V trimmed by 11 bases and J by 2 bases, 10 bases remained unmatched. CDR1 is SNHLY, CDR2 FYNNEI, per germline. The CDR3 is made up of 14 amino acids. Then a second PCR, running about 6 to 12 cycles, was carried out with a sample-barcoded 5' primer and a J-beta primer mix. From the 5' RACE reads, TCRdb called clonotypes with MiXCR, one entry per CDR3 protein. Of approximately 1,000,000 distinct CDR3 sequences detected, 35% to 40% appear once; the ten largest clones hold over 10%. This sequence was found in a man between 18 and 35 years old in good health. V usage is TRBV2 and J usage is TRBJ1-2; the match to TRBD1 covers 8 bases. Material: blood. In DNA, the CDR3 is TGTGCCTGGCTCAGAGACAGGGGCAACTATGGCTACACCTTC. Translated, it gives CAWLRDRGNYGYTF.